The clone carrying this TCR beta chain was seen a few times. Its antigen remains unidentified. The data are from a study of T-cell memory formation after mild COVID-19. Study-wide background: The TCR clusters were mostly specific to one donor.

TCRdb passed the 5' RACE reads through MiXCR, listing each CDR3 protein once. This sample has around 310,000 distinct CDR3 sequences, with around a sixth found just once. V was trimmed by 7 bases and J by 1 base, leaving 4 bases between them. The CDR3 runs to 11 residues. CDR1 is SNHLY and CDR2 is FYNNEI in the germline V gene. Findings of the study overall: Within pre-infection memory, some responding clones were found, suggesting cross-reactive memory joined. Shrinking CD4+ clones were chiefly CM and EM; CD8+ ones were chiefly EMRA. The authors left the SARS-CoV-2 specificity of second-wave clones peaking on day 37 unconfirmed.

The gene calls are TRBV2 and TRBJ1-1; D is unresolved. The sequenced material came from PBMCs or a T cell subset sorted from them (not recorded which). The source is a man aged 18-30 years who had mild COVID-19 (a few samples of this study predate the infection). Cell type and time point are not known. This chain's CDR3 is CASTGNTEAFF. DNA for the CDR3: TGTGCCAGCACAGGGAACACTGAAGCTTTCTTT.